This T cell receptor beta chain was documented in a study of regulatory T cells in long-lasting Graves disease. Time point described: persistent/refractory GD, antithyroid drugs over 5 years with positive TRAb. The authors made the TCR library using RNA they extracted from PBMCs. Through Arm-PCR of CDR3 regions and iRepertoire HTBI primers, TCR beta libraries were built. TCRdb ran MiXCR on the multiplex PCR reads and lists one entry per CDR3 protein. The sample carries 450,000 or so distinct CDR3 sequences, roughly 22% recorded once. A few counts support this clonotype. The TCR was taken from a female donor with Graves disease. The material sequenced was peripheral blood mononuclear cells (PBMCs), taken when the disease was refractory, from a patient treated with antithyroid drugs.

The chain's CDR3 is CASTQDPLEAFF. DNA for the CDR3: TGTGCCAGCACTCAGGATCCCCTTGAAGCTTTCTTT. The chain combines TRBV7-2 with TRBJ1-1; D gene ambiguous. Between the trimmed V and J ends, which lost 7 bases and 7 bases, there was a span of 13 bases. Germline V gene data show CDR1 as SGHTA and CDR2 as FQGNSA. The CDR3 is made up of 12 amino acids.